Given below is one T cell receptor beta chain in context. Its target is unknown. This sample is drawn from a study of T cells expressing NK-cell markers. Findings and caveats of the study: Topping the CD3+CD56-NKG2C+ fraction as well were these clonotypes, in several donors.

Germline lookup yields CDR1 KGHSH and CDR2 LQKENI. The CDR3 extends over 13 amino acids. Making the TCR beta cDNA relied on 5'RACE template switching with UMIs. TCRdb re-analyzed the 5' RACE reads; it lists each CDR3 protein once, without DNA. This sample's table has 350,000 to 500,000 distinct CDR3 sequences. Sequencing input: blood T cells: a sorted CD56 or NKG2C T cell subset, CD4+ or CD8+ T cells, or bulk PBMC T cells (not recorded which). The chain is built from TRBV18 and TRBJ2-5; TCRdb's D call of TRBD2 is untestable without DNA. This receptor was taken from a woman between 18 and 69 years old in good health. The CDR3 region is CASGPGLRETQYF.